This T cell receptor (beta chain) was profiled in a study of cytotoxic CD8 clonotypes in ibrutinib-treated CLL (dated by TCRdb to the early 2020s). A note on the overall study: In this cohort, 15 patients were treatment-naive and fewer than 13 were relapsed/refractory, while fewer than 18 had unmutated IGHV. Responses were partial in some 24 patients and complete in 2; after median 68 months follow-up, some 14 stayed in remission and about 12 progressed. Response samples were taken after a median of approximately a year on treatment, ranging from 6 to 36 months. Samples averaged roughly 280,000 productive templates and around 91,000 productive rearrangements. Longitudinal samples were available for 26 of the 86 trial participants. Cryopreserved peripheral blood mononuclear cells were obtained before treatment, at response, and at either sustained remission or disease progression. Every remission and progressive disease sample was obtained while ibrutinib was still being received by the patients. The investigation overall reported the following: Sampling times were not matched between patients in sustained remission and patients whose disease was progressing, and lymph node repertoires were not examined. Baseline clonality exceeded that of age-matched healthy donors and correlated strongly with circulating CD8+ T-cell counts. An increase in clonality was observed at ibrutinib response, with clonality remaining stable during sustained remission and falling back toward baseline at progression. Public clonotypes were rare and either contracted or stayed stable during treatment, and the rise in clonality at ibrutinib response reflected the expansion of private clonotypes.

Details on this clone: Its antigen remains undetermined. One base away there is no much larger clone; base qualities are not given.

From a lookup of the germline V gene (reference sequence), CDR1 and CDR2 are MNHNY and SVGAGI. Including the terminal cysteine and phenylalanine, the CDR3 comprises 16 residues. Only the CDR3 DNA is retained, 48 bases long and in frame from the first base. V trim: 6 bases; J trim: 9 bases; unmatched bases: 8. On a MiSeq, deep resolution sequencing aimed for a depth between 1 in 1 million and 1 in 200,000 T cells, with each clonotype covered approximately 9.2x on average. The immunoSEQ hsTCRB Kit was used to generate TCR beta libraries. On the authors' methods: ImmunoSEQ Data Assistant and ImmunoSEQ Analyzer were used for data analysis, and V, D and J genes were assigned according to IMGT definitions. Clonality was computed as one minus normalized Shannon entropy of productive rearrangement frequencies, ranging from 0 to 1. Public clonotype analysis was restricted to overrepresented clonotypes comprising at least 0.05% of each patient's repertoire. Some 13 age-matched healthy donor repertoires from immuneACCESS served as clonality controls. This is the immuneACCESS table as TCRdb keeps it, with only in-frame sequences that have V and J called. A part of the clones is gone; compared with another copy, unresolved V genes explain less than half, and the rest is unexplained. The V and J calls and clone size were taken over from that table, and D and trimming were inferred from the DNA. The sample contains 150,000 or so clones, around 81% of them found a single time. The top ten clones comprise 6.5% to 8% of the sample.

For TCR beta library preparation, approximately 2 micrograms of genomic DNA were isolated from cryopreserved PBMCs. Longitudinal blood samples from CLL patients receiving ibrutinib monotherapy were subjected to high-throughput TCR beta sequencing. The patients took part in an open-label, single-center phase 2 trial of ibrutinib monotherapy. This receptor was obtained from a human donor with chronic lymphocytic leukemia. Recombination linked TRBV6-6 to TRBJ2-2; TRBD2 matches 15 bases in the middle. The sample consisted of PBMCs, taken after 36 months of ibrutinib treatment. CDR3 sequence: CASSLGTSGRSRELFF. The bases are TGTGCCAGCAGCCTAGGGACTAGCGGGAGGTCGAGGGAGCTGTTTTTT.